The 27 T cell receptor beta chains below come from one sample, sequenced in a study of PD-1 blockade in classical Hodgkin lymphoma. Sequencing was performed with immunoSEQ multiplex PCR; in TCRdb, only in-frame clones are kept and a portion is missing. The table records around 70,000 clones, around 75% of them present only once. Each patient's relapse followed autologous stem cell transplantation, and brentuximab vedotin exposure varied. The specimen comprised peripheral blood mononuclear cells (PBMCs), sampled before the second cycle of nivolumab. These receptors all stem from a human donor with classical Hodgkin lymphoma.

The chain employs TRBV4-2 and TRBJ2-5; TRBD2 matches at 9 bases. The V and J ends lost 2 bases and 1 base, in that order; junction bases with no gene match: 8. The CDR3 extends over 17 amino acids. The germline gives CDR1 LGHNA, CDR2 YNFKEQ. CDR3: CASSQPSGTSSQETQYF. The CDR3 nucleotides are TGTGCCAGCAGCCAACCCTCCGGGACTAGCAGCCAAGAGACCCAGTACTTC.

In this sample, this clone turned up many times. The V gene is TRBV6-5, the J gene TRBJ2-6; D ambiguous. Germline CDR1 and CDR2: MNHEY and SVGAGI. The V end lost 6 bases, the J end lost 0 bases, and 6 bases lay between the germline ends. This CDR3 spans 14 amino acids. CDR3: CASRRSSGANVLTF. CDR3 nucleotides: TGTGCCAGCAGACGCTCCTCTGGGGCCAACGTCCTGACTTTC.

Here the CDR3 reads CASSLHRNTEAFF. The CDR3 coding sequence is TGTGCCAGCAGCTTACACAGGAACACTGAAGCTTTCTTT. The gene calls are TRBV7-3 and TRBJ1-1; no firm D call. The CDR3 has 13 amino acids. V shed 2 bases and J shed 1 base, with 5 bases lying between them. The V gene's germline CDR1 is SGHTA and CDR2 FQGTGA.

The J gene is TRBJ1-2, the V gene TRBV5-1; D ambiguous. Deletions cut 0 bases from V and 7 bases from J, with 13 bases between. The CDR3 length is 14 residues. Germline CDR1 SGHRS, CDR2 YFSETQ. CDR3 in DNA: TGCGCCAGCAGCTTGGTAGCGGGTCCTGGTGGCTACACCTTC. Its protein is CASSLVAGPGGYTF.

V usage is TRBV27 and J usage is TRBJ2-3; 9 positions agree with TRBD1. The CDR3 loop spans 13 amino acids. Germline CDR1 reads MNHEY; CDR2 reads SMNVEV (reference sequence). V gave up 6 bases and J gave up 8 bases; unmatched junction bases: 6. The chain's CDR3 is CASRTTGGGTQYF. The CDR3, as DNA: TGTGCCAGCAGAACAACAGGGGGCGGTACGCAGTATTTT.

This chain connects TRBV5-1 to TRBJ1-4; tentatively, D is TRBD1 (6 bases). The V gene's germline CDR1 is SGHRS and CDR2 YFSETQ. The CDR3 consists of 14 residues. V lost 4 bases and J lost 3, with 10 bases in between. CDR3 nucleotide sequence: TGCGCCAGCAGCCCAGGGGCAGCTAATGAAAAACTGTTTTTT. Its translation: CASSPGAANEKLFF.

This clone occurred once. CDR3: CASSFGGGNRNEQFF. The CDR3 DNA sequence: TGCGCCAGCAGCTTCGGGGGCGGTAACCGCAATGAGCAGTTCTTC. The chain recombines TRBV5-1 with TRBJ2-1, with D tentatively TRBD1 or TRBD2 (6 bases each). V lost 2 bases and J 6 bases, leaving 15 bases between the germline ends. This CDR3 is built from 15 residues. Germline lookup yields CDR1 SGHRS and CDR2 YFSETQ.

The chain combines TRBV5-1 with TRBJ1-4; D not certain. This CDR3 comprises 15 residues. Germline values: CDR1 SGHRS, CDR2 YFSETQ. V shed 4 bases and J shed 5 bases, with 15 bases lying between them. Written as DNA, the CDR3 is TGCGCCAGCAGCCCGCACCGGGGAGGGAATGAAAAACTGTTTTTT. Translated: CASSPHRGGNEKLFF. Together with reference TRBV5-1 and TRBJ1-4, the CDR3 gives the full variable domain: KAGVTQTPRYLIKTRGQQVTLSCSPISGHRSVSWYQQTPGQGLQFLFEYFSETQRNKGNFPGRFSGRQFSNSRSEMNVSTLELGDSALYLCASSPHRGGNEKLFFGSGTQLSVL.

The V and J genes are TRBV6-1 and TRBJ1-1; 8 bases are a match to TRBD1. Germline CDR1 and CDR2: MNHNS and SASEGT. V gave up 3 bases and J gave up 0 bases; unmatched junction bases: 6. The length of the CDR3 is 16 residues. CDR3 residues: CASSDDRGDMNTEAFF. Here the CDR3 DNA reads TGTGCCAGCAGTGATGACAGGGGCGATATGAACACTGAAGCTTTCTTT.

V usage is TRBV21-1 and J usage is TRBJ2-1; TRBD1 was called by the table and not checked on the DNA. TRBV21-1 is marked as a pseudogene. There are 16 residues in the CDR3. CDR3 nucleotides: TGTGCCAGCAGACCCAACTTCTACAGTGCCACGAATGAGCAGTTCTTC. This sequence encodes CASRPNFYSATNEQFF.

The genes are TRBV27 and TRBJ1-3, with a weak D call TRBD1 (5 bases). The germline gives CDR1 MNHEY, CDR2 SMNVEV (reference sequence). With 0 bases removed from V and 2 bases from J, the gap between germline ends came to 8 bases. The CDR3 is made up of 15 amino acids. CDR3 protein: CASSLSGTPGNTIYF. Here the CDR3 DNA reads TGTGCCAGCAGTTTATCTGGGACCCCTGGAAACACCATATATTTT.

This clone has a handful of counts. The rearrangement uses TRBV5-1 and TRBJ2-1; D unresolved. Trimming removed 7 bases at V and 5 bases at J, with 16 bases between. The CDR3 has 14 residues. Germline V CDR1 and CDR2: SGHRS, YFSETQ. This chain's CDR3 is CASGNLDRHNEQFF. The CDR3 DNA reads TGCGCCAGCGGTAACTTGGACCGGCACAATGAGCAGTTCTTC. The full variable domain, rest sourced from reference TRBV5-1 and TRBJ2-1, is KAGVTQTPRYLIKTRGQQVTLSCSPISGHRSVSWYQQTPGQGLQFLFEYFSETQRNKGNFPGRFSGRQFSNSRSEMNVSTLELGDSALYLCASGNLDRHNEQFFGPGTRLTVL.

Note on this clone: One end of the junction fails to match germline, which may point to a read error. The chain uses TRBV6-5 and TRBJ2-7; 11 positions agree with TRBD2. The CDR3 length is 11 residues. CDR1 MNHEY and CDR2 SVGAGI come from the germline V gene. CDR3: CASSSGTSGFF. The DNA for the CDR3 is TGTGCCAGCAGTTCCGGGACTAGCGGCTTCTTC.

CDR3 sequence (DNA): TGTGCCAGCAGCACCCGAGGGTCGAACACTGAAGCTTTCTTT. Translation: CASSTRGSNTEAFF. The chain employs TRBV11-2 and TRBJ1-1; the D is unclear. The V gene lost 5 bases and the J gene lost 1 base, with 11 bases spanning the gap. Germline CDR1 reads SGHAT; CDR2 reads FQNNGV. This CDR3 spans 14 amino acids.

The gene calls are TRBV6-6 and TRBJ1-1; D ambiguous. CDR3 length: 15 residues. Trimming removed 0 bases from V and 5 bases from J, with 13 bases in between. The germline CDR1 and CDR2 sequences are MNHNY and SVGAGI (reference sequence). CDR3 region: CASSYSKYPPTEAFF. DNA for the CDR3: TGTGCCAGCAGTTACTCGAAATACCCCCCGACTGAAGCTTTCTTT.

This clone was detected only a few times. The rearrangement uses TRBV5-5 and TRBJ1-1; no definite D call. The V and J ends lost 0 bases and 3 bases respectively, with 6 bases between them. This CDR3 contains 13 residues. From germline, CDR1 is SGHKS and CDR2 YYEKEE (reference sequence). The DNA for the CDR3 is TGTGCCAGCAGCTTGGACTCACACACTGAAGCTTTCTTT. Amino acids: CASSLDSHTEAFF. Using reference TRBV5-5 and TRBJ1-1 for the parts outside the CDR3, the full variable domain is DAGVTQSPTHLIKTRGQQVTLRCSPISGHKSVSWYQQVLGQGPQFIFQYYEKEERGRGNFPDRFSARQFPNYSSELNVNALLLGDSALYLCASSLDSHTEAFFGQGTRLTVV.

V usage is TRBV9 and J usage is TRBJ2-2; D not certain. This CDR3 is built from 16 residues. The V gene lost 2 bases and the J gene lost 1 base, with 12 bases spanning the gap. From germline, CDR1 is SGDLS and CDR2 YYNGEE. This CDR3 reads CASSVAVGWNTGELFF. The CDR3 coding sequence is TGTGCCAGCAGCGTGGCGGTGGGGTGGAACACCGGGGAGCTGTTTTTT.

Note on this clone: The sample has other DNA sequences that encode this CDR3 too. The chain carries TRBV5-1 and TRBJ1-3, with unresolved D. Looked up from germline, CDR1 is SGHRS and CDR2 is YFSETQ. CDR3 size: 15 residues. V lost 0 bases and J 0 bases, leaving 7 bases between the germline ends. DNA of the CDR3: TGCGCCAGCAGCTTGGCTGGGGTCTCTGGAAACACCATATATTTT. Translating it yields CASSLAGVSGNTIYF.

The genes are TRBV19 and TRBJ2-2, with TRBD1 identical over 7 bases. This CDR3 contains 15 residues. Germline V gene sequence: CDR1 LNHDA, CDR2 SQIVND (reference sequence). J was trimmed by 2 bases and V by 4 bases; bases with no gene match: 4. The CDR3 is CASSNTGVNTGELFF. CDR3 in DNA: TGTGCCAGTAGTAACACAGGGGTTAACACCGGGGAGCTGTTTTTT.

This chain joins TRBV6-5 and TRBJ1-2; tentative D call: TRBD1 (6 bases). Deletions cut 8 bases from V and 5 bases from J, with 18 bases between. The CDR3 totals 14 residues. Germline V lookup: CDR1 MNHEY, CDR2 SVGAGI. The CDR3 here is CASSPRGGPYGYTF. CDR3 bases: TGTGCCAGCTCGCCCCGGGGGGGCCCTTATGGCTACACCTTC.

The chain couples TRBV6-5 to TRBJ1-3; no definite D call. The CDR3 consists of 15 residues. Trimming pared 0 bases from V and 4 bases from J, leaving 10 bases between. The germline CDR1 and CDR2 sequences are MNHEY and SVGAGI. The CDR3 DNA reads TGTGCCAGCAGTTACTCGGTAGGGTCGGGAAACACCATATATTTT. Encoded protein: CASSYSVGSGNTIYF.

V and J are TRBV25-1 and TRBJ1-1; D is undetermined. This CDR3 has 14 residues. The V gene lost 3 bases and the J gene lost 3 bases, with 11 bases spanning the gap. Germline CDR1 MGHDK, CDR2 SYGVNS. The CDR3 protein is CASSDWQWDTEAFF. CDR3 nucleotide sequence: TGTGCCAGCAGTGATTGGCAGTGGGACACTGAAGCTTTCTTT.

The V and J genes are TRBV6-5 and TRBJ1-1, with D possibly TRBD1 on 5 matching bases. The CDR3 totals 14 residues. Trimming stripped 2 bases from V and 4 bases from J, with 11 bases between. Germline V lookup: CDR1 MNHEY, CDR2 SVGAGI. The CDR3: CASSYRGGGTEAFF. CDR3 sequence (DNA): TGTGCCAGCAGTTACCGGGGGGGAGGCACTGAAGCTTTCTTT.

The table lists this clone with a few counts. The J gene is TRBJ2-5, the V gene TRBV30, with 8 nucleotides matching TRBD1. The V segment lost 1 base and the J segment 3 bases; nucleotides outside the gene matches: 10. Germline lookup yields CDR1 GTSNPN and CDR2 SVGIG (reference sequence). This CDR3 has 16 residues. The CDR3 is CAWSADRDRPKETQYF. CDR3 DNA sequence: TGTGCCTGGAGTGCCGACCGGGACAGGCCTAAAGAGACCCAGTACTTC. Complete variable domain (other parts from reference TRBV30 and TRBJ2-5): SQTIHQWPATLVQPVGSPLSLECTVEGTSNPNLYWYRQAAGRGLQLLFYSVGIGQISSEVPQNLSASRPQDRQFILSSKKLLLSDSGFYLCAWSADRDRPKETQYFGPGTRLLVL.

J is TRBJ2-2 and V is TRBV5-1; 7 positions agree with TRBD1. The CDR3 length is 15 residues. V shed 4 bases and J 4 bases; nucleotides not matched to a gene: 7. Germline V gene data show CDR1 as SGHRS and CDR2 as YFSETQ. For the CDR3, the DNA is TGCGCCAGCAGCCAGACAGGGTCGAGCACCGGGGAGCTGTTTTTT. It translates to CASSQTGSSTGELFF.

This clone was counted between two and nine times. The chain joins TRBV7-2 to TRBJ1-1; 7 bases are a match to TRBD1. The CDR3 has 14 amino acids. V dropped 3 bases and J dropped 6; count of bases not matched to a gene: 7. Germline loops: CDR1 SGHTA, CDR2 FQGNSA. CDR3 residues: CASSLQGVRAEAFF. The CDR3 DNA sequence: TGTGCCAGCAGCTTGCAGGGGGTGAGGGCTGAAGCTTTCTTT. The entire variable domain, with the rest obtained from reference TRBV7-2 and TRBJ1-1, is as follows: GAGVSQSPSNKVTEKGKDVELRCDPISGHTALYWYRQSLGQGLEFLIYFQGNSAPDKSGLPSDRFSAERTGGSVSTLTIQRTQQEDSAVYLCASSLQGVRAEAFFGQGTRLTVV.

V gene TRBV28 combines with J gene TRBJ2-5; D not certain. V was pared by 3 bases and J by 4 bases, with 12 bases between. The CDR3 contains 14 residues. Germline loops: CDR1 MDHEN, CDR2 SYDVKM. The CDR3 DNA follows: TGTGCCAGCAGTTTCCCTGGGGTGGGAGAGACCCAGTACTTC. Translating it yields CASSFPGVGETQYF.